The 22 T cell receptor beta chains in this list originate from one sample, sequenced in a study of tumor-infiltrating lymphocytes in primary liver carcinoma. Unsorted bulk tissue of about 17-32 mg yielded co-extracted RNA and DNA. TCR beta cDNA was made from roughly 500 ng total RNA with a constant-region primer. Slightly modified ARM-PCR served as the procedure for the TCR beta libraries. These libraries came from three rounds of nested multiplex PCR. Researchers ran the first two PCR rounds for 9 to 10 cycles each with TRBV1-TRBV30 forward primers and a C-beta reverse primer. One entry per CDR3 protein, called by TCRdb with MiXCR from the multiplex PCR reads. The top ten hold approximately 9.7% of the sample, which has 95,000 to 150,000 distinct CDR3 sequences, 50% to 70% seen once. Sequencing used liver tumor tissue from sampling region 1. The subset denotes: tumor region T1, superior pole. All receptors derive from a woman aged 55-75 years with primary liver carcinoma and hepatitis B virus infection.

Regarding this clonotype: Germline is not matched at one junction end, which may reflect a read error. This chain connects TRBV11-2 to TRBJ2-6; D might be TRBD1 or TRBD2, each matching 5 bases. The CDR3 runs 14 residues. From germline, CDR1 is SGHAT and CDR2 FQNNGV. CDR3 amino acids: CASSLRAGAYVLTF. DNA for the CDR3: TGTGCCAGCAGCTTGCGGGCTGGGGCCTACGTCCTGACTTTC.

This clonotype came up a few times. A read error may produce the germline difference seen at one junction end. The V gene is TRBV11-2, the J gene TRBJ1-2; D is perhaps TRBD1 (5 bases). Germline V gives CDR1 SGHAT, CDR2 FQNNGV. There are 15 residues in the CDR3. The CDR3: CASNLVGDPVYGYTF. The CDR3 DNA sequence: TGTGCCAGCAACTTAGTTGGGGACCCCGTCTATGGCTACACATTC.

This clonotype was seen ten or more times. The chain carries TRBV21-1 and TRBJ2-7; the table's D call, TRBD1, was not checked against the DNA. TRBV21-1 is a pseudogene locus. The CDR3 length is 11 residues. CDR3 nucleotide sequence: TGTGCCAGCAGATCGGGGGGCGAGCAGTACTTC. Amino acids: CASRSGGEQYF.

About this clonotype itself: A much larger clone differs from this one at a single base, so this may be a read error. V usage is TRBV12-3 or TRBV12-4 and J usage is TRBJ2-3, with 9 bases matching TRBD2. The CDR3 is 13 residues long. CDR3 sequence reads: CAGSLTSGNTQYF. In DNA form, the CDR3 reads TGTGCCGGCAGTTTGACTAGCGGAAATACGCAGTATTTT.

This clonotype has at least ten counts. The chain employs TRBV12-3 or TRBV12-4 and TRBJ1-1; TRBD1 might be the D (6 bases). Between the trimmed V and J ends, which lost 2 bases and 5 bases, there was a span of 12 bases. This CDR3 comprises 14 residues. CDR3 nucleotides: TGTGCCAGCAGTTTATCACAGGGTCGTACTGAAGCTTTCTTT. This encodes CASSLSQGRTEAFF.

In regard to this clonotype: The germline gene is not matched at one end of the junction; a read error may be the cause. The chain employs TRBV28 and TRBJ2-6; no firm D call. Germline V gene data show CDR1 as MDHEN and CDR2 as SYDVKM. The length of the CDR3 is 17 residues. The CDR3: CPSSSPLTASGANVLTF. The CDR3 DNA reads as TGTCCCAGCAGTTCCCCCCTGACCGCCTCTGGGGCCAACGTCCTGACTTTC.

In regard to this clonotype: The CDR3 does not end in the conserved phenylalanine or tryptophan, so this is likely a read error. The chain carries TRBV5-1 and TRBJ2-5, with unresolved D. The CDR3 extends over 13 amino acids. Trimming took 4 bases from V and 4 from J, leaving 11 bases between them. Looked up from germline, CDR1 is SGHRS and CDR2 is YFSETQ. CDR3 sequence: CASSPAPSETQYS. CDR3 DNA sequence: TGCGCCAGCAGCCCGGCCCCCTCAGAGACCCAGTACTCC.

This clonotype was observed a handful of times. A junction end diverges from the germline sequence, so it may reflect a read error. This chain connects TRBV28 to TRBJ1-5; TRBD1 matches at 7 bases. The germline V gene encodes CDR1 MDHEN and CDR2 SYDVKM. The CDR3 sequence is 16 residues long. The CDR3 coding sequence is TGTGTCAGCAGGAGGGACAGATCCCTTAGCAATCAGCCCCAGCATTTT. Encoded protein: CVSRRDRSLSNQPQHF.

Concerning this clonotype itself: A much larger clone lies one base from this, so it may be a read error. V usage is TRBV12-3 or TRBV12-4 and J usage is TRBJ1-5, with D hard to call. The CDR3 length is 13 residues. Trimming took 4 bases from V and 5 from J, leaving 9 bases between them. CDR3 bases: TGTGCCAGCAGTTCACAAGTGCATCAGCCCCAGCATTTT. The encoded protein is CASSSQVHQPQHF.

This clonotype came up once. A read error may explain this, as a much larger clone is one base away. The genes are TRBV5-4 and TRBJ2-3; TRBD1 matches at 9 bases. The germline V gene has CDR1 SGHNT and CDR2 YYREEE (reference sequence). CDR3 size: 17 residues. The CDR3 nucleotides are TGTGCCAGCAGCTTGGCCGGGACAGGGCTTTTGACAGCTACGCAGTATTTT. Its protein is CASSLAGTGLLTATQYF.

Comment on this clonotype: With a much larger clone just one base away, this may be a read error. V usage is TRBV5-5 and J usage is TRBJ2-3; TRBD1 is a possible D gene (6 bases). The CDR3 extends over 18 amino acids. The germline gives CDR1 SGHKS, CDR2 YYEKEE (reference sequence). The chain's CDR3 is CAGSLARGSQRGTDTQYF. For the CDR3, the DNA is TGTGCCGGCAGCTTGGCCAGGGGCAGCCAGAGAGGCACAGATACGCAGTATTTT.

Concerning this clonotype: A much larger clone lies one base from this, so it may be a read error. The V call is TRBV11-3, the J call TRBJ2-1, with no clear D. Germline CDR1 and CDR2: SGHNT and YENEEA. The length of the CDR3 is 15 residues. The DNA for the CDR3 is TGTGCCAGCAGCCCAGGCCTACGACTTTACAATGAGCAGTCCTTC. It codes for CASSPGLRLYNEQSF.

This clonotype has a count of ten or more. This rearrangement joins TRBV4-2 to TRBJ1-2, with 9 bases identical to TRBD1. The CDR3 has 14 residues. Germline CDR1 reads LGHNA; CDR2 reads YNFKEQ. V trimming: 6 bases; J trimming: 6 bases; junction bases outside the gene matches: 8. The DNA of the CDR3 is TGTGCCAGCAGTCTCCGGGACAGGGAAAATGGCTACACCTTC. Translating gives CASSLRDRENGYTF.

In the case of this clonotype: Being one base from a much bigger clone, this may be a read error. The chain couples TRBV6-1 to TRBJ2-4; TRBD1 matches 9 bases. This CDR3 has 14 amino acids. Looked up from germline, CDR1 is MNHNS and CDR2 is SASEGT. CDR3 in DNA: TGTGCCAGCAGCCACAGGGGGCTGGAAAACCTTCAGTACTTC. It specifies CASSHRGLENLQYF.

This clonotype was seen only a few times. The rearrangement links TRBV28 to TRBJ2-6, with TRBD2 matching over 8 bases. V dropped 6 bases and J dropped 3; count of bases not matched to a gene: 4. Per the germline V gene, CDR1 is MDHEN and CDR2 is SYDVKM. CDR3 length: 15 amino acids. DNA of the CDR3: TGTGCCAGCAGACCAGCGGGGGTTGGGGCCAACGTCCTGACTTTC. It codes for CASRPAGVGANVLTF.

This clonotype was observed many times. The rearrangement uses TRBV12-3 or TRBV12-4 and TRBJ2-5; 11 bases fit TRBD1. The V gene end was trimmed by 3 bases and the J gene end by 4 bases; junction bases not matched to a gene: 4. The CDR3 is made up of 15 amino acids. CDR3 region: CASSFGTGGLETQYF. The CDR3 DNA sequence: TGTGCCAGCAGTTTCGGGACAGGGGGTTTAGAGACCCAGTACTTC.

As for this clonotype: This may come from a read error, since a much larger clone is one base off. V gene TRBV6-6 combines with J gene TRBJ1-1, with TRBD1 matching over 8 bases. Germline V gene data show CDR1 as MNHNY and CDR2 as SVGAGI (reference sequence). The CDR3 consists of 14 residues. This CDR3 is CVSSLRTGLTEAFF. CDR3 DNA: TGTGTCAGCAGTCTAAGGACAGGGTTGACTGAAGCTTTCTTT.

This clonotype was recorded a few times. This chain connects TRBV28 to TRBJ1-4; D remains ambiguous. Germline lookup yields CDR1 MDHEN and CDR2 SYDVKM. V was cut by 5 bases and J by 10 bases, with 26 bases left in between. The CDR3 extends over 17 amino acids. CDR3 in amino acids: CASSPSQESIGRGKLFF. CDR3 sequence (DNA): TGTGCCAGCAGTCCCTCGCAGGAAAGTATAGGTCGCGGAAAACTGTTTTTT.

The genes are TRBV19 and TRBJ1-1, with D possibly TRBD1 on 5 matching bases. V was trimmed by 8 bases and J by 1 base, leaving 20 bases between them. This CDR3 spans 16 amino acids. Germline V gene lookup returns CDR1 LNHDA and CDR2 SQIVND (reference sequence). The DNA of the CDR3 is TGTGCCAGTGCTGTCACCGGGGGTAGGGGGAACACTGAAGCTTTCTTT. It encodes CASAVTGGRGNTEAFF.

The CDR3 region has the DNA TGCGCCAGCAGCTTGGAGGGGACTGGCGGGAGCGGGCAAGAGACCCAGTACTTC. Its protein is CASSLEGTGGSGQETQYF. The chain links TRBV5-1 to TRBJ2-5; TRBD2 matches 7 bases. Germline V gene lookup returns CDR1 SGHRS and CDR2 YFSETQ. The J segment lost 2 bases and the V segment lost 0 bases, leaving 13 bases of the junction unmatched. The CDR3 extends over 18 amino acids.

Of note for this clonotype: The junction differs from germline at one of its ends, possibly a read error. The chain has TRBV11-1 and TRBJ2-1; 12 bases are shared with TRBD2. Germline V gene data show CDR1 as SGHAT and CDR2 as FQDESV (reference sequence). CDR3 length: 13 amino acids. As DNA, the CDR3 is TGTGCCAGTAGCTGGACTAGCGGGGTAGAACAGTTCTTC. Its translation: CASSWTSGVEQFF.

This clonotype was observed at least ten times. This chain links TRBV7-8 with TRBJ2-5, with 9 bases that match TRBD1. The CDR3 consists of 14 residues. Per germline, CDR1 SGHVS and CDR2 FQNEAQ. Trimming cost V 4 bases and J 5 bases; bases outside gene matches: 5. The CDR3 region has the DNA TGTGCCAGCAGCTGGACAGGGGATCGGGAGACCCAGTACTTC. It encodes CASSWTGDRETQYF.